A single sample is the source of the 26 T cell receptor beta chains below, sequenced in a study of early T cells in non-severe SARS-CoV-2 infection. TCRdb passed the 5' RACE reads through MiXCR, listing each CDR3 protein once. The top ten clones hold just over 5% of a sample with 85,000 to 95,000 distinct CDR3 sequences, about 15% of them seen once. The specimen was whole blood, collected at baseline. Every receptor here comes from an adult who was a healthcare worker with PCR-confirmed SARS-CoV-2 infection or an uninfected control (not recorded which).

This clonotype has more than one count but fewer than ten. The chain links TRBV9 to TRBJ2-4; D uncertain. Trimming took off 4 bases at V and 5 bases at J, with 10 bases between the two ends. Germline CDR1 is SGDLS and CDR2 is YYNGEE. There are 13 residues in the CDR3. The CDR3 DNA is TGTGCCAGCAGCCCGCCCAGGCAAAACATTCAGTACTTC. It yields the protein CASSPPRQNIQYF.

This clonotype came up a few times. The rearrangement joins TRBV6-1 to TRBJ2-2; a possible D gene is TRBD2 (5 bases). Germline V gene sequence: CDR1 MNHNS, CDR2 SASEGT. The CDR3 runs 14 residues. The V end was cut by 2 bases, the J end by 3 bases, with 7 bases between. The CDR3 DNA reads TGTGCCAGCAGTGAAAAAGCGGACACCGGGGAGCTGTTTTTT. It is translated as CASSEKADTGELFF.

V and J are TRBV11-2 and TRBJ2-4; no firm D call. Deletions cut 5 bases from V and 2 bases from J, with 10 bases between. The CDR3 extends over 14 amino acids. Germline assignment: CDR1 SGHAT and CDR2 FQNNGV. The CDR3 coding sequence is TGTGCCAGCAGCCCGTCAATATCCAAAAACATTCAGTACTTC. Its protein product is CASSPSISKNIQYF.

The chain joins TRBV5-1 to TRBJ2-1; D is possibly TRBD1 (5 bases). The CDR3 has 14 residues. Trimming shortened V by 0 bases and J by 6 bases, and 10 bases separated the two germline ends. Germline CDR1 SGHRS, CDR2 YFSETQ. CDR3 nucleotides: TGCGCCAGCAGCTTGGGTGGAAGGGGCAATGAGCAGTTCTTC. Amino acid sequence: CASSLGGRGNEQFF. Full variable domain (remainder filled in from reference TRBV5-1 and TRBJ2-1): KAGVTQTPRYLIKTRGQQVTLSCSPISGHRSVSWYQQTPGQGLQFLFEYFSETQRNKGNFPGRFSGRQFSNSRSEMNVSTLELGDSALYLCASSLGGRGNEQFFGPGTRLTVL.

This clonotype was recorded a few times. This chain uses TRBV9 with TRBJ1-2; 8 bases agree with TRBD1. The CDR3 covers 15 residues. With 3 bases clipped from V and 2 bases from J, the junction kept 6 bases outside the gene matches. CDR1 and CDR2 (germline): SGDLS, YYNGEE. The CDR3 sequence: CASSEQTGANYGYTF. DNA for the CDR3: TGTGCCAGCAGCGAGCAGACAGGGGCGAACTATGGCTACACCTTC.

There are a few counts of this clonotype. The genes are TRBV7-9 and TRBJ1-5, with D possibly matching TRBD1 (5 bases). V was trimmed by 4 bases and J by 4 bases, leaving 17 bases between them. The CDR3 loop spans 16 amino acids. Per germline, CDR1 SEHNR and CDR2 FQNEAQ (reference sequence). Here the CDR3 DNA reads TGTGCCAGCAGCTCAAGAGGGGTGACAGATAATCAGCCCCAGCATTTT. It encodes CASSSRGVTDNQPQHF.

This clonotype was observed a handful of times. The V gene is TRBV7-2, the J gene TRBJ2-3; 7 nucleotides agree with TRBD2. With V trimmed by 2 bases and J by 6 bases, 8 bases remained unmatched. The germline CDR1 and CDR2 sequences are SGHTA and FQGNSA. This CDR3 contains 15 residues. The CDR3 is CASSLNAGAWDTQYF. CDR3 DNA sequence: TGTGCCAGCAGCTTAAATGCGGGAGCGTGGGATACGCAGTATTTT.

This rearrangement joins TRBV3-1 to TRBJ2-2; 9 bases are a match to TRBD1. V trimming: 7 bases; J trimming: 2 bases; junction bases outside the gene matches: 5. The CDR3 runs 15 residues. Germline lookup yields CDR1 LGHDT and CDR2 YNNKEL (reference sequence). The CDR3 sequence: CASTWDRANTGELFF. The CDR3 coding sequence is TGTGCCAGCACCTGGGACAGGGCAAACACCGGGGAGCTGTTTTTT.

This clonotype has only a few counts. This sequence joins TRBV12-3 or TRBV12-4 and TRBJ1-3; 7 bases map to TRBD1. CDR3 length: 14 amino acids. Trimming cost V 6 bases and J 2 bases; bases outside gene matches: 4. CDR3: CASSRDRAGNTIYF. The CDR3 DNA is TGTGCCAGCAGCCGCGACAGGGCTGGAAACACCATATATTTT.

J is TRBJ2-1 and V is TRBV5-1; 10 bases are shared with TRBD2. Trimming took 4 bases from V and 4 from J; bases not matched to a gene: 11. This CDR3 has 17 residues. Germline CDR1 reads SGHRS; CDR2 reads YFSETQ. CDR3 region: CASSPRTSGPSYNEQFF. CDR3 sequence (DNA): TGCGCCAGCAGCCCCCGGACTAGCGGCCCATCGTACAATGAGCAGTTCTTC.

The sample holds a few counts of this clonotype. The chain employs TRBV12-3 or TRBV12-4 and TRBJ2-6; no clear D. The CDR3 consists of 17 residues. Trimming left V 4 bases short and J 1 base short, with 14 bases between. The CDR3 DNA is TGTGCCAGCAGTTCCCCTTGGTGGAATTCTGGGGCCAACGTCCTGACTTTC. Its protein product is CASSSPWWNSGANVLTF.

This clonotype came up a few times. The chain uses TRBV5-5 and TRBJ2-7; D is unresolved. The CDR3 is 15 amino acids. CDR1 is SGHKS, CDR2 YYEKEE, per germline (reference sequence). With 5 bases removed from V and 4 bases from J, the gap between germline ends came to 19 bases. CDR3 sequence: CASRPETPVWYEQYF. CDR3 DNA sequence: TGTGCCAGCAGACCCGAGACGCCGGTTTGGTACGAGCAGTACTTC. The entire variable domain, with the rest obtained from reference TRBV5-5 and TRBJ2-7, is as follows: DAGVTQSPTHLIKTRGQQVTLRCSPISGHKSVSWYQQVLGQGPQFIFQYYEKEERGRGNFPDRFSARQFPNYSSELNVNALLLGDSALYLCASRPETPVWYEQYFGPGTRLTVT.

This clonotype was recorded a few times. V usage is TRBV11-3 and J usage is TRBJ1-1; D call uncertain. This CDR3 region has 13 residues. V lost 3 bases and J 0 bases, leaving 5 bases between the germline ends. The V gene's germline CDR1 is SGHNT and CDR2 YENEEA. CDR3 amino acids: CASSFSMNTEAFF. In nucleotides, the CDR3 is TGTGCCAGCAGCTTCTCGATGAACACTGAAGCTTTCTTT.

V and J are TRBV12-3 or TRBV12-4 and TRBJ2-5; no firm D call. V lost 6 bases and J lost 2, with 7 bases in between. This CDR3 is 12 amino acids long. This chain's CDR3 is CASRDGQETQYF. DNA for the CDR3: TGTGCCAGCAGGGACGGGCAAGAGACCCAGTACTTC.

CDR3 loop: CASSSTNTGELFF. The CDR3 DNA reads as TGTGCCAGCAGCTCCACAAACACCGGGGAGCTGTTTTTT. V and J are TRBV11-3 and TRBJ2-2, with D hard to call. The CDR3 sequence is 13 residues long. CDR1 is SGHNT, CDR2 YENEEA, per germline. V gave up 4 bases and J gave up 2 bases, with 5 bases separating them. Variable domain in full (rest from reference TRBV11-3 and TRBJ2-2): EAGVVQSPRYKIIEKKQPVAFWCNPISGHNTLYWYLQNLGQGPELLIRYENEEAVDDSQLPKDRFSAERLKGVDSTLKIQPAELGDSAVYLCASSSTNTGELFFGEGSRLTVL.

In this sample, this clonotype turned up many times. The V call is TRBV7-9, the J call TRBJ1-1, with no clear D. CDR1 and CDR2 (germline): SEHNR, FQNEAQ (reference sequence). V lost 3 bases and J 6 bases, leaving 11 bases between the germline ends. This CDR3 has 13 amino acids. The CDR3 DNA reads as TGTGCCAGCAGCTTGTCCCGAACCGCTGAAGCTTTCTTT. Protein sequence: CASSLSRTAEAFF.

In its sample, this clonotype was seen a few times. The V call is TRBV7-9, the J call TRBJ1-2, with a weak D call TRBD1 (6 bases). CDR1 is SEHNR and CDR2 is FQNEAQ in the germline V gene (reference sequence). This CDR3 spans 14 amino acids. V was trimmed by 11 bases and J by 4 bases, leaving 20 bases between them. The chain's CDR3 is CASLGGTLIYGYTF. Written as DNA, the CDR3 is TGTGCCTCATTAGGGGGGACACTCATCTATGGCTACACCTTC.

The J gene is TRBJ2-3, the V gene TRBV7-8, with a possible D match to TRBD2 (6 bases). The CDR3 length is 17 residues. Between the trimmed V and J ends, which lost 0 bases and 4 bases, there was a span of 17 bases. Germline V gene lookup returns CDR1 SGHVS and CDR2 FQNEAQ. The CDR3 sequence is CASSLAGGRGMADTQYF. In nucleotides, the CDR3 is TGTGCCAGCAGCTTAGCGGGAGGACGGGGTATGGCAGATACGCAGTATTTT. Together with reference TRBV7-8 and TRBJ2-3, the CDR3 gives the full variable domain: GAGVSQSPRYKVAKRGQDVALRCDPISGHVSLFWYQQALGQGPEFLTYFQNEAQLDKSGLPSDRFFAERPEGSVSTLKIQRTQQEDSAVYLCASSLAGGRGMADTQYFGPGTRLTVL.

This clonotype was detected only a few times. This chain uses TRBV15 with TRBJ2-5, with D perhaps matching TRBD2 (5 bases). CDR3 length equals 14 residues. Germline lookup yields CDR1 LNHNV and CDR2 YYDKDF (reference sequence). V lost 0 bases, J lost 7 bases, and 12 bases lay in between. CDR3 in amino acids: CATSRDEGSGTQYF. The CDR3 nucleotides read TGTGCCACCAGCAGAGATGAGGGTTCCGGGACCCAGTACTTC.

V and J are TRBV3-1 and TRBJ1-1, with D uncertain. Germline V lookup: CDR1 LGHDT, CDR2 YNNKEL (reference sequence). This CDR3 region has 12 residues. V lost 3 bases to trimming and J lost 1 base, with 3 bases between them. The CDR3 DNA follows: TGTGCCAGCAGCCAGGGGAACACTGAAGCTTTCTTT. This sequence encodes CASSQGNTEAFF.

The chain has TRBV7-9 and TRBJ2-7, with 10 bases lining up with TRBD1. Trimming at V came to 6 bases and at J to 3 bases, leaving 8 bases not matched to a gene. From germline, CDR1 is SEHNR and CDR2 FQNEAQ (reference sequence). This CDR3 spans 15 amino acids. The DNA for the CDR3 is TGTGCCAGCAGGCGGCACCGGGACAGGGGCTACGAGCAGTACTTC. Translation gives CASRRHRDRGYEQYF.

This chain links TRBV12-3 or TRBV12-4 with TRBJ1-2; TRBD1 might be the D (6 bases). The CDR3 covers 15 residues. The V gene lost 7 bases and the J gene lost 0 bases, with 15 bases spanning the gap. Here the CDR3 reads CASTKTAGANYGYTF. The CDR3, as DNA: TGTGCCAGCACAAAGACAGCAGGGGCTAACTATGGCTACACCTTC.

The chain carries TRBV12-3 or TRBV12-4 and TRBJ1-1; 7 bases are shared with TRBD1. Germline trimming cut 3 bases from V and 8 bases from J; bases unmatched to any gene: 9. The CDR3 contains 14 residues. The chain's CDR3 is CASSFSGQGEEAFF. The CDR3 DNA reads TGTGCCAGCAGTTTTTCCGGGCAGGGGGAAGAAGCTTTCTTT.

The sample holds many counts of this clonotype. The J gene is TRBJ2-6, the V gene TRBV4-3; D unclear. Germline V gene lookup returns CDR1 LGHNA and CDR2 YSLEER. The CDR3 length is 16 residues. Trimming shortened V by 0 bases and J by 0 bases, and 6 bases separated the two germline ends. CDR3 sequence reads: CASSQDGSSGANVLTF. The CDR3 bases are TGCGCCAGCAGCCAAGACGGTTCCTCTGGGGCCAACGTCCTGACTTTC.

This chain joins TRBV5-5 and TRBJ2-7; 8 bases line up with TRBD1. The CDR3 is 15 amino acids. The germline CDR1 and CDR2 sequences are SGHKS and YYEKEE (reference sequence). Unmatched junction bases numbered 8, after V lost 4 bases and J lost 2 bases. CDR3 in amino acids: CASSPSTGAPYEQYF. The CDR3 nucleotides are TGTGCCAGCAGCCCATCGACAGGGGCCCCCTACGAGCAGTACTTC.

This rearrangement joins TRBV12-3 or TRBV12-4 to TRBJ1-1; possibly TRBD1 for D (5 bases). V was cut by 5 bases and J by 0 bases, with 10 bases left in between. The CDR3 spans 14 residues. The CDR3 region has the DNA TGTGCCAGCAGTCCCAGGGTGGTGAACACTGAAGCTTTCTTT. As protein: CASSPRVVNTEAFF.